These 29 T cell receptor beta chains share one sample of origin, sequenced in a study of shared clonotypes between healthy human individuals. TCRdb's copy holds only in-frame clones and misses some; the assay was immunoSEQ multiplex PCR. The profile covers hundreds of thousands of clones, with just under 97% appearing a single time and over 0.09% taken by the ten largest. CD45RO negativity and positive selection for CCR7 defined naive CD8 cells, a population that excluded terminally differentiated effector memory CD45RA+ cells. Source material: naive CD8+ T cells sorted from blood. These receptors originate from a woman younger than 45 in good health.

The chain joins TRBV19 to TRBJ2-7; 11 bases align to TRBD2. Germline-derived CDR1 and CDR2 are LNHDA and SQIVND (reference sequence). The CDR3 has 15 amino acids. The ends lost 1 base at V and 6 bases at J; junction bases unmatched: 5. The CDR3 is CASSIGASGRSEQYF. As DNA, the CDR3 is TGTGCCAGTAGTATAGGTGCTAGCGGGAGGAGCGAGCAGTACTTC.

The rearrangement uses TRBV2 and TRBJ2-7; D not certain. V lost 4 bases to trimming and J lost 2 bases, with 6 bases between them. CDR1 and CDR2 from the germline V gene are SNHLY and FYNNEI. This CDR3 spans 12 amino acids. The CDR3 loop reads CASSVVPYEQYF. Here the CDR3 DNA reads TGTGCCAGCAGTGTCGTTCCCTACGAGCAGTACTTC.

This clone was observed a handful of times. This chain connects TRBV28 to TRBJ1-1; perhaps TRBD1 as D (5 bases). Germline V gene lookup returns CDR1 MDHEN and CDR2 SYDVKM. The CDR3 sequence is 14 residues long. Deletions cut 5 bases from V and 0 bases from J, with 10 bases between. The CDR3 loop is CASSDSYMNTEAFF. The CDR3 DNA sequence: TGTGCCAGCAGTGACAGCTACATGAACACTGAAGCTTTCTTT.

This clone was observed a single time. This chain links TRBV19 with TRBJ1-4, with 10 bases matching TRBD1. CDR1 LNHDA and CDR2 SQIVND come from the germline V gene (reference sequence). This CDR3 comprises 15 residues. The ends lost 3 bases at V and 6 bases at J; junction bases unmatched: 4. The CDR3 loop reads CASSIPGTGDEKLFF. The CDR3 DNA sequence: TGTGCCAGTAGTATCCCCGGGACAGGGGATGAAAAACTGTTTTTT.

In the case of this clone: The same CDR3 can be traced to other DNA sequences in this sample. This rearrangement joins TRBV4-1 to TRBJ1-5; D not resolved. The CDR3 consists of 13 residues. Germline-derived CDR1 and CDR2 are MGHRA and YSYEKL. V lost 1 base to trimming and J lost 1 base, with 2 bases between them. The CDR3 is CASSQVSNQPQHF. In DNA, the CDR3 is TGCGCCAGCAGCCAAGTGAGCAATCAGCCCCAGCATTTT.

This clone was found once. This chain uses TRBV28 with TRBJ2-3; TRBD2 matches at 11 bases. CDR3 length: 18 amino acids. Trimming took 3 bases from V and 2 from J; bases not matched to a gene: 10. Looked up from germline, CDR1 is MDHEN and CDR2 is SYDVKM. The CDR3 loop reads CASSFHQSTSGVTDTQYF. CDR3 coding DNA: TGTGCCAGCAGTTTTCACCAATCGACTAGCGGGGTCACAGATACGCAGTATTTT.

The rearrangement links TRBV28 to TRBJ2-7, with TRBD1 as a possible D gene (6 bases). Trimming took 4 bases from V and 4 from J, leaving 8 bases between them. CDR3 length: 12 amino acids. Germline V gene lookup returns CDR1 MDHEN and CDR2 SYDVKM. In DNA form, the CDR3 reads TGTGCCAGCAGTTATCAGGGGTACGAGCAGTACTTC. Amino acid sequence: CASSYQGYEQYF.

The V and J genes are TRBV4-2 and TRBJ1-1, with D unclear. This CDR3 region has 14 residues. The germline V gene encodes CDR1 LGHNA and CDR2 YNFKEQ. Trimming removed 0 bases from V and 4 bases from J, with 9 bases in between. The CDR3 is CASSQERGSTEAFF. The CDR3 region has the DNA TGTGCCAGCAGCCAAGAACGGGGTTCCACTGAAGCTTTCTTT.

The CDR3 DNA follows: TGTGCCAGCCTTAAGGCAGGGGAGTGGTACGAGCAGTACTTC. This gives the protein CASLKAGEWYEQYF. This chain joins TRBV28 and TRBJ2-7, with a possible D match to TRBD1 (6 bases). Germline V CDR1 and CDR2: MDHEN, SYDVKM. The CDR3 is made up of 14 amino acids. V lost 8 bases, J lost 4 bases, and 18 bases lay in between. The full variable domain, with the rest looked up from reference TRBV28 and TRBJ2-7, is DVKVTQSSRYLVKRTGEKVFLECVQDMDHENMFWYRQDPGLGLRLIYFSYDVKMKEKGDIPEGYSVSREKKERFSLILESASTNQTSMYLCASLKAGEWYEQYFGPGTRLTVT.

The V and J genes are TRBV19 and TRBJ1-4; TRBD1 matches 9 bases. The V segment lost 3 bases and the J segment 4 bases; nucleotides outside the gene matches: 6. Looked up from germline, CDR1 is LNHDA and CDR2 is SQIVND (reference sequence). The CDR3 has 16 residues. The DNA for the CDR3 is TGTGCCAGTAGTATTCTGGGACAGGGATTTAATGAAAAACTGTTTTTT. Amino acid sequence: CASSILGQGFNEKLFF. The complete variable domain, with remaining parts taken from reference TRBV19 and TRBJ1-4, reads DGGITQSPKYLFRKEGQNVTLSCEQNLNHDAMYWYRQDPGQGLRLIYYSQIVNDFQKGDIAEGYSVSREKKESFPLTVTSAQKNPTAFYLCASSILGQGFNEKLFFGSGTQLSVL.

This chain joins TRBV27 and TRBJ2-7, with TRBD2 identical over 11 bases. Germline lookup yields CDR1 MNHEY and CDR2 SMNVEV (reference sequence). The V and J ends lost 7 bases and 4 bases, in that order; junction bases with no gene match: 12. CDR3 length: 16 amino acids. The CDR3 loop is CASTPSSGRLSYEQYF. In DNA, the CDR3 is TGTGCCAGCACCCCCTCTAGCGGGAGGCTCTCGTACGAGCAGTACTTC.

The rearrangement joins TRBV12-5 to TRBJ2-1; TRBD2 agrees at 11 bases. Germline V gene sequence: CDR1 LGHNT, CDR2 FRNRAP. Germline trimming cut 0 bases from V and 5 bases from J; bases unmatched to any gene: 9. This CDR3 is 18 amino acids long. The CDR3 protein is CASGLVVTSGDRDNEQFF. The CDR3, as DNA: TGTGCTAGTGGTTTGGTAGTGACTAGCGGGGACCGGGACAATGAGCAGTTCTTC.

This chain links TRBV9 with TRBJ2-7; 9 nucleotides match TRBD2. This CDR3 is built from 14 residues. Trimming cost V 4 bases and J 5 bases; bases outside gene matches: 7. Germline CDR1 is SGDLS and CDR2 is YYNGEE. The CDR3 DNA follows: TGTGCCAGCAGCCCCACGGGACTAGCTGACGAGCAGTACTTC. This codes for CASSPTGLADEQYF.

V gene TRBV2 combines with J gene TRBJ2-7; D is possibly TRBD1 (5 bases). CDR3 length: 14 amino acids. V dropped 7 bases and J dropped 0 bases, with 13 bases sitting between them. Per germline, CDR1 SNHLY and CDR2 FYNNEI. The CDR3 protein is CASIHRQYSYEQYF. CDR3 coding DNA: TGTGCCAGCATTCACAGGCAGTACTCCTACGAGCAGTACTTC.

The genes are TRBV7-9 and TRBJ1-1, with D uncertain. This CDR3 contains 12 residues. Germline V gives CDR1 SEHNR, CDR2 FQNEAQ (reference sequence). V lost 5 bases and J 0 bases, leaving 4 bases between the germline ends. The CDR3 reads CASSRMNTEAFF. The CDR3, as DNA: TGTGCCAGCAGCCGTATGAACACTGAAGCTTTCTTT.

This chain links TRBV6-9 with TRBJ1-5, with D uncertain. The CDR3 is 13 amino acids. The ends were cut back, 3 bases at V and 2 bases at J, with 5 bases in the middle. Germline V CDR1 and CDR2: MNHGY, SVAAGI. In nucleotides, the CDR3 is TGTGCCAGCAGTTACGGGGGCAATCAGCCCCAGCATTTT. As protein: CASSYGGNQPQHF.

The rearrangement joins TRBV4-1 to TRBJ1-5; no definite D call. CDR1 and CDR2 (germline): MGHRA, YSYEKL. With 0 bases removed from V and 0 bases from J, the gap between germline ends came to 3 bases. This CDR3 has 14 amino acids. CDR3 in DNA: TGCGCCAGCAGCCAAGACAATAGCAATCAGCCCCAGCATTTT. It is translated as CASSQDNSNQPQHF.

The CDR3 loop reads CASIGGPGTGVHEQYF. In DNA, the CDR3 is TGTGCCAGCATTGGGGGACCCGGGACAGGGGTCCACGAGCAGTACTTC. The chain joins TRBV2 to TRBJ2-7; TRBD1 aligns across 10 bases. The V gene's germline CDR1 is SNHLY and CDR2 FYNNEI. V gave up 7 bases and J gave up 5 bases; unmatched junction bases: 14. This CDR3 contains 16 residues.

The J gene is TRBJ2-3, the V gene TRBV19; D uncertain. This CDR3 is built from 15 residues. Trimming removed 2 bases at V and 4 bases at J, with 13 bases between. Germline V gene data show CDR1 as LNHDA and CDR2 as SQIVND (reference sequence). The CDR3 nucleotides read TGTGCCAGTAGTATAAGTGCTAGTCACTCAGATACGCAGTATTTT. Translating it yields CASSISASHSDTQYF.

As regards this clone: A much larger clone differs by one base, so this may be a read error. Other DNA sequences within the sample encode an identical CDR3. V gene TRBV5-4 combines with J gene TRBJ2-7, with 11 positions matching TRBD1. From germline, CDR1 is SGHNT and CDR2 YYREEE (reference sequence). The trim removed 3 bases at V and 3 bases at J, leaving 2 bases unmatched. CDR3 size: 14 residues. The CDR3 bases are TGTGCCAGCAGCTCCGGGACAGGGGGCTACGAGCAGTACTTC. Encoded protein: CASSSGTGGYEQYF.

V is TRBV11-2 and J is TRBJ1-5; D not certain. The length of the CDR3 is 13 residues. Deletions cut 1 base from V and 5 bases from J, with 6 bases between. Germline V gene data show CDR1 as SGHAT and CDR2 as FQNNGV. The CDR3 DNA reads as TGTGCCAGCAGCTTAGCACCCTATCAGCCCCAGCATTTT. Translation gives CASSLAPYQPQHF.

This sequence joins TRBV13 and TRBJ1-3; D unclear. This CDR3 is built from 15 residues. The V end lost 0 bases, the J end lost 0 bases, and 6 bases lay between the germline ends. Germline-derived CDR1 and CDR2 are PRHDT and FYEKMQ (reference sequence). CDR3 in amino acids: CASSLGGNSGNTIYF. The CDR3 nucleotides are TGTGCCAGCAGCTTAGGAGGGAACTCTGGAAACACCATATATTTT.

J is TRBJ2-1 and V is TRBV11-2; D possibly corresponds to TRBD2 (6 bases). Germline CDR1 and CDR2: SGHAT and FQNNGV. Trimming pared 1 base from V and 9 bases from J, leaving 19 bases between. The length of the CDR3 is 16 residues. CDR3 in amino acids: CASSLVGLGGSREQFF. CDR3 nucleotide sequence: TGTGCCAGCAGCTTAGTGGGGTTGGGAGGTTCCCGTGAGCAGTTCTTC.

The V call is TRBV7-6, the J call TRBJ1-1; D gene uncertain. Looked up from germline, CDR1 is SGHVS and CDR2 is FNYEAQ. Trimming took 0 bases from V and 0 from J, leaving 11 bases between them. The CDR3 sequence is 16 residues long. Here the CDR3 reads CASSLALGNMNTEAFF. The DNA for the CDR3 is TGTGCCAGCAGCTTAGCGCTCGGCAACATGAACACTGAAGCTTTCTTT.

This sequence joins TRBV2 and TRBJ1-4; TRBD1 aligns across 10 bases. Trimming at V came to 4 bases and at J to 9 bases, leaving 5 bases not matched to a gene. This CDR3 region has 14 residues. From germline, CDR1 is SNHLY and CDR2 FYNNEI. The CDR3 reads CASSAGQGVQKLFF. CDR3 nucleotide sequence: TGTGCCAGCAGTGCAGGACAGGGGGTCCAAAAACTGTTTTTT.

In its sample, this clone was seen once. The rearrangement uses TRBV29-1 and TRBJ2-7; D is ambiguous. CDR1 and CDR2 from the germline V gene are SQVTM and ANQGSEA. V lost 7 bases and J lost 3, with 16 bases in between. The CDR3 has 13 amino acids. CDR3 loop: CSAQTVNRYEQYF. The CDR3 DNA reads as TGCAGCGCTCAGACGGTTAACCGCTACGAGCAGTACTTC.

V usage is TRBV28 and J usage is TRBJ1-4; D unresolved. The CDR3 is 17 residues long. The V end was cut by 5 bases, the J end by 5 bases, with 21 bases between. The V gene's germline CDR1 is MDHEN and CDR2 SYDVKM. The CDR3 DNA reads TGTGCCAGCAGTACCCGGATCTCCGGGTCGGAGAATGAAAAACTGTTTTTT. It yields the protein CASSTRISGSENEKLFF. The full variable domain, with the rest looked up from reference TRBV28 and TRBJ1-4, is DVKVTQSSRYLVKRTGEKVFLECVQDMDHENMFWYRQDPGLGLRLIYFSYDVKMKEKGDIPEGYSVSREKKERFSLILESASTNQTSMYLCASSTRISGSENEKLFFGSGTQLSVL.

The genes are TRBV5-1 and TRBJ2-2; D is ambiguous. This CDR3 contains 12 residues. V was pared by 2 bases and J by 7 bases, with 6 bases between. The germline gives CDR1 SGHRS, CDR2 YFSETQ. The CDR3 region has the DNA TGCGCCAGCAGCTTACCGAACGGGGAGCTGTTTTTT. Protein product: CASSLPNGELFF.

V gene TRBV29-1 combines with J gene TRBJ2-7; the match to TRBD2 covers 10 bases. Trimming at V came to 3 bases and at J to 2 bases, leaving 4 bases not matched to a gene. CDR3 size: 14 residues. Germline V gene data show CDR1 as SQVTM and CDR2 as ANQGSEA. The DNA of the CDR3 is TGCAGCGTTGAGTATAGCGGGAGGCCCTACGAGCAGTACTTC. Its protein product is CSVEYSGRPYEQYF.